This T cell receptor beta chain was sequenced during a study of cytomegalovirus exposure and HLA in healthy donors. Turning to this clone: What it binds is not known.

Study observations and caveats: Most CMV-associated TCR beta chains appeared HLA-restricted in a later analysis. After further analysis at a later stage, 16,951 TCR beta sequences were associated with HLA alleles at 0.05 false discovery rate. A missense variant in DCLRE1C was later tied to TCR beta V- and J-gene trimming.

Primers for the PCR totalled 60 Vbeta and 13 Jbeta. Assay: immunoSEQ multiplex PCR; the TCRdb copy retains only in-frame clones and omits some. The sample lists some 160,000 clones; roughly 84% were seen once. This CDR3 region has 15 residues. V was pared by 5 bases and J by 3 bases, with 14 bases between. Germline CDR1 SGHTA, CDR2 FQGNSA. This receptor was identified in a man under 40 in good health and CMV-seropositive. Sequencing was done on a sample of PBMCs. This chain links TRBV7-2 with TRBJ1-3, with D possibly being TRBD1 (6 bases). The CDR3 loop is CASSQQGPYGNTIYF. The DNA of the CDR3 is TGTGCCAGCAGCCAGCAGGGGCCATATGGAAACACCATATATTTT.